Following are 26 T cell receptor beta chains from one sample sequenced in a study of blood T cell repertoires in COVID-19. Produced via immunoSEQ multiplex PCR; TCRdb's table is partial and in-frame only. The sample contains around 300,000 clones, 88% of which appear only once. Source material: PBMCs or T cells enriched from blood (not recorded which). Receptor source: a woman between 50 and 59 years old who had recovered from COVID-19.

The J gene is TRBJ2-2, the V gene TRBV5-1, with a weak D call TRBD1 (6 bases). Trimming removed 2 bases at V and 6 bases at J, with 11 bases between. Per the germline V gene, CDR1 is SGHRS and CDR2 is YFSETQ. The CDR3 is made up of 14 amino acids. The CDR3: CASSFRAGAGELFF. CDR3 nucleotide sequence: TGCGCCAGCAGCTTTAGGGCAGGGGCCGGGGAGCTGTTTTTT.

Concerning this clone: The same CDR3 can be traced to other DNA sequences in this sample. The chain is built from TRBV5-1 and TRBJ1-2; 9 bases agree with TRBD1. Germline V CDR1 and CDR2: SGHRS, YFSETQ. There are 14 residues in the CDR3. Trimming at V came to 4 bases and at J to 4 bases, leaving 5 bases not matched to a gene. CDR3 region: CASSLDRGGYGYTF. The CDR3 DNA sequence: TGCGCCAGCAGCCTGGACAGGGGAGGCTATGGCTACACCTTC.

The chain carries TRBV11-2 and TRBJ2-1; 15 bases match TRBD2. Germline trimming cut 2 bases from V and 9 bases from J; bases unmatched to any gene: 11. The CDR3 sequence is 18 residues long. The germline V gene has CDR1 SGHAT and CDR2 FQNNGV. The CDR3 sequence: CASSLTQLGTSGRSEQFF. The CDR3 bases are TGTGCCAGCAGCTTAACTCAACTCGGGACTAGCGGGAGGTCTGAGCAGTTCTTC. The variable domain in full, completed from reference TRBV11-2 and TRBJ2-1, reads EAGVAQSPRYKIIEKRQSVAFWCNPISGHATLYWYQQILGQGPKLLIQFQNNGVVDDSQLPKDRFSAERLKGVDSTLKIQPAKLEDSAVYLCASSLTQLGTSGRSEQFFGPGTRLTVL.

V and J are TRBV27 and TRBJ2-5; the D gene is possibly TRBD2 (5 bases). There are 14 residues in the CDR3. V lost 7 bases to trimming and J lost 1 base, with 13 bases between them. Germline loops: CDR1 MNHEY, CDR2 SMNVEV (reference sequence). Here the CDR3 reads CASKRTLVQETQYF. The CDR3 DNA follows: TGTGCCAGCAAAAGGACTCTGGTCCAAGAGACCCAGTACTTC.

This chain connects TRBV7-9 to TRBJ2-1; no reliable D call. V was trimmed by 3 bases and J by 2 bases, leaving 11 bases between them. Germline V gene sequence: CDR1 SEHNR, CDR2 FQNEAQ (reference sequence). CDR3 length equals 15 residues. CDR3 nucleotides: TGTGCCAGCAGCTTTTATAGAACTACCTACAATGAGCAGTTCTTC. Its protein product is CASSFYRTTYNEQFF.

This clone turned up a few times. The chain joins TRBV21-1 to TRBJ2-3; TRBD2 reflects the table's D call only, with no check against the DNA. TRBV21-1 is deemed a pseudogene. This CDR3 has 18 amino acids. This chain's CDR3 is CASSNPVLWRESADTQYF. As DNA, the CDR3 is TGTGCCAGCAGCAACCCGGTTCTGTGGCGGGAGTCTGCAGATACGCAGTATTTT.

V gene TRBV7-2 combines with J gene TRBJ2-6; possibly TRBD1 for D (6 bases). This CDR3 comprises 18 residues. Per the germline V gene, CDR1 is SGHTA and CDR2 is FQGNSA. Trimming stripped 5 bases from V and 0 bases from J, with 17 bases between. CDR3 region: CASSLLTGLTSGANVLTF. The DNA of the CDR3 is TGTGCCAGCAGCCTCCTGACAGGCCTAACCTCTGGGGCCAACGTCCTGACTTTC. The complete variable domain, with remaining parts taken from reference TRBV7-2 and TRBJ2-6, reads GAGVSQSPSNKVTEKGKDVELRCDPISGHTALYWYRQSLGQGLEFLIYFQGNSAPDKSGLPSDRFSAERTGGSVSTLTIQRTQQEDSAVYLCASSLLTGLTSGANVLTFGAGSRLTVL.

V gene TRBV30 combines with J gene TRBJ2-7; D possibly corresponds to TRBD1 (6 bases). Germline V gene data show CDR1 as GTSNPN and CDR2 as SVGIG (reference sequence). The germline V and J ends were trimmed by 2 bases and 3 bases, with 11 bases remaining between them. The CDR3 runs to 13 residues. The CDR3 nucleotides are TGTGCCTGGAGTCTCGGGACATACTACGAGCAGTACTTC. Its protein product is CAWSLGTYYEQYF.

This clone was counted a single time. This chain joins TRBV9 and TRBJ1-1; D possibly corresponds to TRBD1 (6 bases). The germline CDR1 and CDR2 sequences are SGDLS and YYNGEE. The CDR3 loop spans 13 amino acids. The V end was cut by 4 bases, the J end by 12 bases, with 19 bases between. CDR3 in amino acids: CASSYGDGTSTFF. The CDR3 DNA reads as TGTGCCAGCAGCTACGGGGACGGGACATCGACTTTCTTT.

V gene TRBV24-1 combines with J gene TRBJ1-2; TRBD1 matches 7 bases. Germline V gene data show CDR1 as KGHDR and CDR2 as SFDVKD. The CDR3 has 14 residues. The V gene end was trimmed by 5 bases and the J gene end by 2 bases; junction bases not matched to a gene: 4. As DNA, the CDR3 is TGTGCCACCAGTGGCCGGGGACAGAACTATGGCTACACCTTC. Translating it yields CATSGRGQNYGYTF.

The rearrangement uses TRBV2 and TRBJ1-1, with D maybe TRBD1 (5 bases). The CDR3 is made up of 14 amino acids. Trimming cost V 5 bases and J 1 base, with 11 bases left between them. Germline-derived CDR1 and CDR2 are SNHLY and FYNNEI. CDR3 residues: CASSPQGWNTEAFF. The CDR3 region has the DNA TGTGCCAGCAGTCCCCAGGGTTGGAACACTGAAGCTTTCTTT.

The gene calls are TRBV19 and TRBJ2-4; TRBD1 agrees at 12 bases. V gave up 7 bases and J gave up 5 bases; unmatched junction bases: 3. The CDR3 loop spans 14 amino acids. Germline V gene sequence: CDR1 LNHDA, CDR2 SQIVND (reference sequence). CDR3: CASKGTGGENIQYF. As DNA, the CDR3 is TGTGCCAGTAAAGGGACAGGGGGCGAAAACATTCAGTACTTC.

V usage is TRBV7-2 and J usage is TRBJ1-1; D gene unclear. Germline CDR1 SGHTA, CDR2 FQGNSA. The CDR3 has 15 residues. Trimming stripped 4 bases from V and 0 bases from J, with 12 bases between. CDR3 residues: CASSSRGGMNTEAFF. In DNA, the CDR3 is TGTGCCAGCAGCTCCAGAGGAGGGATGAACACTGAAGCTTTCTTT.

The V and J genes are TRBV28 and TRBJ2-7; D uncertain. The V gene's germline CDR1 is MDHEN and CDR2 SYDVKM. The CDR3 consists of 14 residues. Trimming shortened V by 7 bases and J by 0 bases, and 13 bases separated the two germline ends. CDR3 region: CASNPSTPSYEQYF. CDR3 DNA sequence: TGTGCCAGCAACCCTTCTACTCCCTCCTACGAGCAGTACTTC. The variable domain in full, with the rest retrieved from reference TRBV28 and TRBJ2-7, is DVKVTQSSRYLVKRTGEKVFLECVQDMDHENMFWYRQDPGLGLRLIYFSYDVKMKEKGDIPEGYSVSREKKERFSLILESASTNQTSMYLCASNPSTPSYEQYFGPGTRLTVT.

The chain links TRBV11-3 to TRBJ2-7; D is unresolved. V was pared by 3 bases and J by 0 bases, with 9 bases between. CDR1 is SGHNT, CDR2 YENEEA, per germline. The CDR3 covers 14 residues. DNA for the CDR3: TGTGCCAGCAGCTTGAGAGGCGACTCCTACGAGCAGTACTTC. Translating it yields CASSLRGDSYEQYF.

Concerning this clone itself: At one end the junction does not follow the germline gene, possibly because of a read error. The chain joins TRBV6-5 to TRBJ1-1; TRBD1 agrees at 8 bases. This CDR3 region has 14 residues. From germline, CDR1 is MNHEY and CDR2 SVGAGI. CDR3 DNA: TGTGCCGGCAGATTGACAGGGGTGAACACTGAAGCTTTCTTT. This codes for CAGRLTGVNTEAFF.

This clone is a singleton in its sample. The chain carries TRBV6-1 and TRBJ1-1, with 7 bases matching TRBD1. The junction had 8 bases not matched to a gene; V was cut back by 4 bases and J by 0 bases. The CDR3 extends over 16 amino acids. In germline, CDR1 is MNHNS, CDR2 SASEGT. This CDR3 reads CASSGQSGTVNTEAFF. The CDR3 region has the DNA TGTGCCAGCAGTGGCCAATCCGGGACAGTGAACACTGAAGCTTTCTTT.

The rearrangement uses TRBV15 and TRBJ1-6; the D is unclear. Germline CDR1 LNHNV, CDR2 YYDKDF (reference sequence). The CDR3 extends over 14 amino acids. Trimming stripped 0 bases from V and 6 bases from J, with 6 bases between. CDR3 sequence reads: CATSREGLNSPLHF. The DNA of the CDR3 is TGTGCCACCAGCAGAGAGGGCCTTAATTCACCCCTCCACTTT.

Remarks on this clone: Compared with germline, one end of the junction differs, possibly owing to a read error. This chain links TRBV18 with TRBJ2-7; 7 bases agree with TRBD1. The CDR3 length is 11 residues. Germline V gene lookup returns CDR1 KGHSH and CDR2 LQKENI. The CDR3 spells CASEGGGDECF. DNA of the CDR3: TGTGCCAGCGAAGGGGGCGGAGACGAGTGCTTC.

This clone appeared many times. CDR3 nucleotides: TGTGCCAGTAGTATACGGTGGGCAGGCGATATCGGCCCCCAGCATTTT. Translation: CASSIRWAGDIGPQHF. The V gene is TRBV19, the J gene TRBJ1-5; D is unclear. The CDR3 totals 16 residues. Trimming took off 2 bases at V and 10 bases at J, with 21 bases between the two ends. The germline V gene has CDR1 LNHDA and CDR2 SQIVND (reference sequence). Full variable domain (outside the CDR3, taken from reference TRBV19 and TRBJ1-5): DGGITQSPKYLFRKEGQNVTLSCEQNLNHDAMYWYRQDPGQGLRLIYYSQIVNDFQKGDIAEGYSVSREKKESFPLTVTSAQKNPTAFYLCASSIRWAGDIGPQHFGDGTRLSIL.

The CDR3: CASSLDLVAPEAFF. DNA of the CDR3: TGTGCCAGCAGCTTAGATCTGGTGGCCCCTGAAGCTTTCTTT. J is TRBJ1-1 and V is TRBV11-1; D gene uncertain. Germline V CDR1 and CDR2: SGHAT, FQDESV (reference sequence). V was trimmed by 1 base and J by 6 bases, leaving 12 bases between them. This CDR3 is 14 amino acids long. Based on the CDR3 plus reference TRBV11-1 and TRBJ1-1, the full variable domain is EAEVAQSPRYKITEKSQAVAFWCDPISGHATLYWYRQILGQGPELLVQFQDESVVDDSQLPKDRFSAERLKGVDSTLKIQPAELGDSAMYLCASSLDLVAPEAFFGQGTRLTVV.

This rearrangement joins TRBV13 to TRBJ2-1; perhaps TRBD2 as D (5 bases). CDR1 and CDR2 (germline): PRHDT, FYEKMQ (reference sequence). The CDR3 runs 12 residues. V was trimmed by 5 bases and J by 14 bases, leaving 16 bases between them. CDR3 in amino acids: CASSMGSTGEFF. CDR3 bases: TGTGCCAGCAGCATGGGGTCTACCGGGGAGTTCTTC.

The chain recombines TRBV27 with TRBJ1-1; no definite D call. V shed 8 bases and J shed 1 base, with 11 bases lying between them. This CDR3 contains 13 residues. CDR1 is MNHEY and CDR2 is SMNVEV in the germline V gene (reference sequence). This CDR3 reads CASGPTSNTEAFF. Here the CDR3 DNA reads TGTGCCAGCGGGCCTACCTCGAACACTGAAGCTTTCTTT.

This rearrangement joins TRBV5-4 to TRBJ1-4; 9 bases fit TRBD1. CDR3 length: 14 amino acids. Germline loops: CDR1 SGHNT, CDR2 YYREEE (reference sequence). The V segment lost 5 bases and the J segment 8 bases; nucleotides outside the gene matches: 7. The CDR3 region is CASSTGTGKEKLFF. The CDR3 nucleotides read TGTGCCAGCAGTACCGGGACAGGGAAGGAAAAACTGTTTTTT. Supplemented by reference TRBV5-4 and TRBJ1-4, the full variable domain reads ETGVTQSPTHLIKTRGQQVTLRCSSQSGHNTVSWYQQALGQGPQFIFQYYREEENGRGNFPPRFSGLQFPNYSSELNVNALELDDSALYLCASSTGTGKEKLFFGSGTQLSVL.

The chain links TRBV6-1 to TRBJ2-5, with D perhaps matching TRBD1 (6 bases). Germline V gene lookup returns CDR1 MNHNS and CDR2 SASEGT. Deletions cut 2 bases from V and 5 bases from J, with 6 bases between. CDR3 length: 12 residues. The CDR3 DNA is TGTGCCAGCAGTGAAACAGGGGAGACCCAGTACTTC. Amino acids: CASSETGETQYF.

The chain carries TRBV5-1 and TRBJ1-2; 9 bases line up with TRBD1. Trimming cost V 0 bases and J 4 bases; bases outside gene matches: 4. Germline V gene data show CDR1 as SGHRS and CDR2 as YFSETQ. CDR3 size: 15 residues. CDR3 bases: TGCGCCAGCAGCTTGGTGACAGGGGGACTCTATGGCTACACCTTC. This translates into CASSLVTGGLYGYTF.